This T cell receptor beta chain was recovered during a study of blood T cell repertoires in COVID-19. Study at large: Collection of acute and convalescent COVID-19 samples took place in the United States, Italy and Spain. Sources were T cells, B-cell-depleted T cells, or PBMCs; the material itself was cDNA or gDNA.

In the original workflow: Nucleated cell counts were estimated from reference gene primer amplification. Here immunoSEQ multiplex PCR was the method, and the copy in TCRdb shows in-frame clones only, minus some. V and J calls and clone size are those listed in that table; D and trimming were worked out from the DNA. This repertoire shows around 280,000 clones, around nine tenths found once; its top ten account for 1% to 1.5%. Sequenced input: peripheral blood. The TCR originated in a man aged 65-85 years with acute or convalescent COVID-19.

The DNA for the CDR3 is TGTGCCAGCCTAGCCGGGACTAGCGGGGCCGAGCAGTACTTC. Translated: CASLAGTSGAEQYF. The J gene is TRBJ2-7, the V gene TRBV2; the match to TRBD2 covers 13 bases. The ends lost 8 bases at V and 6 bases at J; junction bases unmatched: 7. CDR1 and CDR2 from the germline V gene are SNHLY and FYNNEI. The CDR3 is 14 amino acids. Full variable domain (remainder filled in from reference TRBV2 and TRBJ2-7): EPEVTQTPSHQVTQMGQEVILRCVPISNHLYFYWYRQILGQKVEFLVSFYNNEISEKSEIFDDQFSVERPDGSNFTLKIRSTKLEDSAMYFCASLAGTSGAEQYFGPGTRLTVT.